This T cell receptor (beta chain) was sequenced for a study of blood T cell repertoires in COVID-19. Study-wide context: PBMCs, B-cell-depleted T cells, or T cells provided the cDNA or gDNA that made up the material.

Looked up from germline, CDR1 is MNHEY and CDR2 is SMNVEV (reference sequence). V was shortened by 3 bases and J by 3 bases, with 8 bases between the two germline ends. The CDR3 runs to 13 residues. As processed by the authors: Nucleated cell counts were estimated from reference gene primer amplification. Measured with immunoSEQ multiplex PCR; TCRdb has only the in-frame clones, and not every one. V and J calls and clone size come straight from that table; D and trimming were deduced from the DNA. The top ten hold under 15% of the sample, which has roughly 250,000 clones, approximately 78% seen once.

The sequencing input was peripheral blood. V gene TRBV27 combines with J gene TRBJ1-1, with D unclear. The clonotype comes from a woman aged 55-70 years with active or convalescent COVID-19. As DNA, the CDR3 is TGTGCCAGCAGTTTCAACACGTACACTGAAGCTTTCTTT. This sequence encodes CASSFNTYTEAFF.